A single sample gave rise to the 4 T cell receptor beta chains below, sequenced in a study of blood T cell repertoires in COVID-19. Method: immunoSEQ multiplex PCR; TCRdb's copy keeps in-frame clones and lacks some. Among fewer than 250,000 clones listed, about four fifths were seen once. Input material: peripheral blood. The receptors derive from a middle-aged woman with active or convalescent COVID-19.

The CDR3 DNA is TGTGCCACCAGTGATTTGAGGGGCAGGTATTACACCTTC. Amino acid sequence: CATSDLRGRYYTF. The chain is built from TRBV24-1 and TRBJ1-2, with D possibly TRBD1 on 5 matching bases. This CDR3 is built from 13 residues. CDR1 is KGHDR and CDR2 is SFDVKD in the germline V gene. Trimming took 0 bases from V and 11 from J, leaving 12 bases between them.

This clone was picked up one time. The J gene is TRBJ1-2, the V gene TRBV12-3 or TRBV12-4, with 7 bases matching TRBD1. CDR3 length: 12 amino acids. Trimming took 6 bases from V and 7 from J; bases not matched to a gene: 5. Written as DNA, the CDR3 is TGTGCCAGCAGCTTACAGGGGTCTGGCTACACCTTC. Protein product: CASSLQGSGYTF.

The V and J genes are TRBV3-1 (or the pseudogene TRBV3-2) and TRBJ1-1, with TRBD1 matching 9 bases. There are 13 residues in the CDR3. CDR1 LGHDT and CDR2 YNNKEL come from the germline V gene (reference sequence). The V and J ends lost 5 bases and 4 bases, in that order; junction bases with no gene match: 2. CDR3 in DNA: TGTGCCAGCAGCGGACAGGGGAGCACTGAAGCTTTCTTT. Protein: CASSGQGSTEAFF.

The chain is built from TRBV30 and TRBJ2-3, with 13 bases matching TRBD2. The germline V gene encodes CDR1 GTSNPN and CDR2 SVGIG (reference sequence). V lost 1 base and J lost 1; bases outside the gene matches: 2. The CDR3 loop spans 16 amino acids. CDR3 region: CAWSGGLAGGTDTQYF. The CDR3 DNA reads TGTGCCTGGAGTGGAGGACTAGCGGGGGGCACAGATACGCAGTATTTT. Filled out from reference TRBV30 and TRBJ2-3, the complete variable domain reads SQTIHQWPATLVQPVGSPLSLECTVEGTSNPNLYWYRQAAGRGLQLLFYSVGIGQISSEVPQNLSASRPQDRQFILSSKKLLLSDSGFYLCAWSGGLAGGTDTQYFGPGTRLTVL.